Listed below are T cell receptor beta chains from one sample, sequenced in a study of CD8 T cells in Susac syndrome. Using its own MiXCR run on the immunoSEQ multiplex PCR reads, TCRdb lists one record per CDR3 protein. The profile covers more than 200,000 distinct CDR3 sequences, with about 93% appearing a single time and roughly 0.072% taken by the ten largest. The sample comprised CD4+ T cells from PBMCs. These receptors all stem from a human donor with multiple sclerosis. Each CDR3 is given with its conserved first and last residue. The order of the fields is CDR3 length, V gene, J gene, D gene, clone size, CDR3 DNA, CDR3 protein. D genes are given only for firm matches. Part of the rows lack a size; the others show once, few, many or a class for expanded clones.

length: 15
V: TRBV30
J: TRBJ2-3
D: TRBD2
size: -
DNA: TGTGCCTGGAGTGTACCGGCGGGAGGAGGGGATACGCAGTATTTT
CDR3: CAWSVPAGGGDTQYF

length: 15
V: TRBV25-1
J: TRBJ2-1
D: TRBD2
size: -
DNA: TGTGCCAGCAGTACTAGCGGGAGGTATTACAATGAGCAGTTCTTC
CDR3: CASSTSGRYYNEQFF

length: 13
V: TRBV9
J: TRBJ2-1
D: -
size: -
DNA: TGTGCCAGCAGCTTAAGATCGGGGGGCGGGCAGTTCTTC
CDR3: CASSLRSGGGQFF

length: 14
V: TRBV6-5
J: TRBJ1-2
D: -
size: -
DNA: TGTGCCAGCAGTTACTCACCCGTCACCTATGGCTACACCTTC
CDR3: CASSYSPVTYGYTF

length: 14
V: TRBV29-1
J: TRBJ1-1
D: -
size: -
DNA: TGCAGCGTTGTGAGACACCGGGAGAACACTGAAGCTTTCTTT
CDR3: CSVVRHRENTEAFF

length: 12
V: TRBV28
J: TRBJ2-2
D: -
size: -
DNA: TGTGCCAGCAGTTTATACGGTTGGGAGCTGTTTTTT
CDR3: CASSLYGWELFF

length: 16
V: TRBV29-1
J: TRBJ1-2
D: -
size: -
DNA: TGCAGCGCCCTACTGGCAGGGGCGGTCTCTCGGAGAGGCTACACCTTC
CDR3: CSALLAGAVSRRGYTF

length: 15
V: TRBV9
J: TRBJ1-2
D: -
size: -
DNA: TGTGCCAGCAATACGGGCCCTCTCGACAACTATGGCTACACCTTC
CDR3: CASNTGPLDNYGYTF

length: 13
V: TRBV30
J: TRBJ2-1
D: -
size: -
DNA: TGTGCCTGGAGTGTCGGGCTGCCCAATGAGCAGTTCTTC
CDR3: CAWSVGLPNEQFF

length: 18
V: TRBV27
J: TRBJ2-7
D: -
size: -
DNA: TGTGCCAGCAGTTTCCAATCCCGTTTGAGCGGCAGCTCCTACGAGCAGTACTTC
CDR3: CASSFQSRLSGSSYEQYF

length: 16
V: TRBV24-1
J: TRBJ2-1
D: TRBD2
size: -
DNA: TGTGCCACCAGTGCCCTAACGAGCGGGAGGATCAATGAGCAGTTCTTC
CDR3: CATSALTSGRINEQFF

length: 12
V: TRBV3-1
J: TRBJ2-1
D: TRBD2
size: -
DNA: TGTGCCAGTAATTCGGCGGGAGGGCCGATGTTCTTC
CDR3: CASNSAGGPMFF

length: 15
V: TRBV27
J: TRBJ2-1
D: -
size: -
DNA: TGTGCCAGCAGTTTACCGGGGGTCCCCCAAAATGAGCAGTTCTTC
CDR3: CASSLPGVPQNEQFF

length: 16
V: TRBV3-1
J: TRBJ1-2
D: -
size: -
DNA: TGTGCCAGCAGCCAAGAGGTACTCCGAGGGCTCTATGGCTACACCTTC
CDR3: CASSQEVLRGLYGYTF

length: 14
V: TRBV7-8
J: TRBJ2-1
D: TRBD1
size: -
DNA: TGTGCCAGCAGACGCGGACAGGGGGCGTTTGAGCAGTTCTTC
CDR3: CASRRGQGAFEQFF

length: 16
V: TRBV6-5
J: TRBJ1-4
D: -
size: once
DNA: TGTGCCAGCAGTTACTCCGGCGGAGCAACTAATGAAAAACTGTTTTTT
CDR3: CASSYSGGATNEKLFF

length: 15
V: TRBV15
J: TRBJ2-5
D: TRBD1
size: once
DNA: TGTGCCACCAGCAGAAGGACAGGGGGCAGGGAGACCCAGTACTTC
CDR3: CATSRRTGGRETQYF

length: 14
V: TRBV7-7
J: TRBJ2-1
D: -
size: once
DNA: TGTGCCAGCAGCTACGACAGGGTGGGGGGTGAGCAGTTCTTC
CDR3: CASSYDRVGGEQFF